This T cell receptor beta chain was observed in a study of blood T cells in healthy people across ages. A remark on this clonotype: Its antigen is not identified.

Together with a sample-barcoded 5' primer, a J-beta primer mix was included in a second PCR lasting roughly 6 to 12 cycles. TCRdb itself ran the 5' RACE reads through MiXCR, one entry per CDR3 protein. Counted here are around 800,000 distinct CDR3 sequences, around two fifths occurring once; the ten biggest clones make up approximately 19%. Points from the study as a whole: Total diversity from one million sequenced T cells was likely underestimated. Researchers said unsorted PBMCs prevented a conclusive naive versus antigen-experienced comparison.

Peripheral blood was drawn, about 10 milliliters per donor. CDR3 length: 14 amino acids. V trimming: 3 bases; J trimming: 11 bases; junction bases outside the gene matches: 9. The germline V gene has CDR1 KGHSH and CDR2 LQKENI. The V gene is TRBV18, the J gene TRBJ2-5; 10 nucleotides align to TRBD1. The sequence was obtained from a man in his 60s in good health. The sequenced material came from blood. The CDR3 reads CASSPGDRGLEQYF. In DNA, the CDR3 is TGTGCCAGCTCACCCGGAGACAGGGGGCTAGAGCAGTACTTC.